The 12 T cell receptor beta chains below all came from one sample that was sequenced in a study of molecular identifiers for immune sequencing clone quantification. TCRdb processed the PCR reads anew with MiXCR; each CDR3 protein has one entry. The table shows some 590,000 distinct CDR3 sequences, with about 25% occurring only once. The specimen was naive CD8+ T cells from blood, with Jurkat cell RNA spiked in. Subset meaning: FACS-sorted CD8+CD4-CCR7+CD45RA+ naive T cells. The receptors were gathered from a human donor in good health. Some libraries in this study had Jurkat cell RNA spiked in.

Concerning this clonotype: A much bigger clone sits one base away, suggesting this may be a read error. The chain links TRBV4-1 to TRBJ2-7; D remains ambiguous. The CDR3 covers 15 residues. Per germline, CDR1 MGHRA and CDR2 YSYEKL. The CDR3 sequence is CASSQDWEQPYAQYF. CDR3 in DNA: TGCGCCAGCAGCCAAGATTGGGAACAGCCATACGCGCAGTACTTC.

This clonotype came up once. The junction differs from germline at one of its ends, possibly a read error. This chain joins TRBV20-1 and TRBJ2-5; weak D call: TRBD2 (6 bases). The CDR3 extends over 14 amino acids. Germline V gene data show CDR1 as DFQATT and CDR2 as SNEGSKA (reference sequence). CDR3 loop: CSAREGTPGEIQYF. DNA of the CDR3: TGCAGTGCTAGAGAAGGGACCCCGGGAGAGATCCAGTACTTC.

This clonotype has only a few counts. The CDR3, as DNA: TGTGCCAGTAGTATATGGACAGGGGACACTGAAGCTTTCTTT. Translated: CASSIWTGDTEAFF. The rearrangement uses TRBV19 and TRBJ1-1; 9 bases are shared with TRBD1. CDR1 and CDR2 from the germline V gene are LNHDA and SQIVND (reference sequence). This CDR3 is 14 amino acids long. V was clipped by 2 bases and J by 3 bases; unmatched bases: 1.

Concerning this clonotype itself: Likely a read error: the CDR3 ends without its conserved phenylalanine or tryptophan. The rearrangement joins TRBV7-6 to TRBJ2-5; 11 bases match TRBD2. The CDR3 is made up of 17 amino acids. Germline trimming cut 3 bases from V and 5 bases from J; bases unmatched to any gene: 11. Germline V lookup: CDR1 SGHVS, CDR2 FNYEAQ. The CDR3 coding sequence is TGTGCCAGCAGCTTGGGAATACTAGCGGGGGAGTGGGAGACCCAGTACCTC. It codes for CASSLGILAGEWETQYL.

Comment on this clonotype: Mismatch with germline at one junction end may stem from a read error. V is TRBV5-3 and J is TRBJ1-1; D is unclear. TRBV5-3 has ORF status, its function being uncertain. The CDR3 sequence is 13 residues long. CDR3 nucleotide sequence: TGTGCCAGCAGCTTGAGTGGGAGCGCAGAAGCTTTCTTT. Amino acid sequence: CASSLSGSAEAFF.

The V gene is TRBV7-9, the J gene TRBJ2-2; tentative D call: TRBD2 (6 bases). The CDR3 sequence is 16 residues long. Trimming shortened V by 5 bases and J by 4 bases, and 17 bases separated the two germline ends. Germline CDR1 SEHNR, CDR2 FQNEAQ (reference sequence). Written as DNA, the CDR3 is TGTGCCAGCAGCCCGGAGGGGACGCAAATCACCGGGGAGCTGTTTTTT. The encoded protein is CASSPEGTQITGELFF.

This clonotype occurred a few times. V and J are TRBV4-3 and TRBJ2-5, with 7 bases identical to TRBD1. Germline V CDR1 and CDR2: LGHNA, YSLEER. V shed 0 bases and J 2 bases; nucleotides not matched to a gene: 12. The CDR3 length is 18 residues. The CDR3 sequence: CASSQERSGTATQETQYF. DNA of the CDR3: TGCGCCAGCAGCCAAGAAAGATCCGGGACAGCTACTCAAGAGACCCAGTACTTC.

Comments on this clonotype: A read error may account for a junction end that differs from germline. This chain uses TRBV9 with TRBJ1-2; D unresolved. Germline CDR1 and CDR2: SGDLS and YYNGEE. CDR3 size: 12 residues. CDR3 in DNA: TGTGCCAGCAACGTAGACCGCTATGGCTACACCTTC. This translates into CASNVDRYGYTF.

This clonotype was seen a handful of times. Germline is not matched at one junction end, which may reflect a read error. V usage is TRBV6-5 and J usage is TRBJ1-4; 7 bases agree with TRBD1. CDR1 is MNHEY and CDR2 is SVGAGI in the germline V gene. The CDR3 length is 14 residues. CDR3 protein: CASSSGQRNEKLFF. The CDR3 bases are TGTGCCAGCAGTTCGGGACAGAGAAATGAAAAGCTGTTTTTT.

Concerning this clonotype: As the CDR3 is not closed by the conserved phenylalanine or tryptophan, this likely results from a read error. The rearrangement links TRBV6-5 to TRBJ1-1; tentatively, D is TRBD1 (5 bases). Germline-derived CDR1 and CDR2 are MNHEY and SVGAGI. The V and J ends lost 6 bases and 7 bases respectively, with 21 bases between them. The CDR3 has 15 amino acids. The DNA of the CDR3 is TGTGCCAGCAGCTTACCGGGACGGATTAACGTTGAAGCTTTCTAT. This gives the protein CASSLPGRINVEAFY.

The chain carries TRBV3-1 and TRBJ2-7; D uncertain. Germline assignment: CDR1 LGHDT and CDR2 YNNKEL (reference sequence). V dropped 1 base and J dropped 1 base, with 11 bases sitting between them. The CDR3 spans 15 residues. The CDR3 is CASSQGASLSYEQYF. As DNA, the CDR3 is TGTGCCAGCAGCCAAGGGGCGAGTCTTTCCTACGAGCAGTACTTC.

This clonotype appeared many times. The chain recombines TRBV21-1 with TRBJ1-1; the D call TRBD1 from the table was never checked on the DNA. TRBV21-1 is assigned pseudogene status. This CDR3 is 14 amino acids long. The CDR3 region is CASRPRGAFTEAFF. The CDR3 DNA follows: TGTGCCAGCAGGCCCAGGGGGGCTTTCACTGAAGCTTTCTTT.